One and the same sample provided the 14 T cell receptor beta chains below, sequenced in a study of response to subunit inactivated influenza vaccine. MiXCR was run by TCRdb on the RT-PCR reads, yielding one entry per CDR3 protein. The repertoire holds a few hundred thousand distinct CDR3 sequences, roughly 20% seen once, with 10% in the top ten. The source was PBMCs from blood, collected approximately 20 months after vaccination. The source of these receptors is a man aged 45 to 75 who received an inactivated influenza vaccine.

The chain employs TRBV28 and TRBJ2-7, with TRBD1 identical over 8 bases. Per germline, CDR1 MDHEN and CDR2 SYDVKM. V lost 6 bases and J lost 2; bases outside the gene matches: 6. This CDR3 comprises 14 residues. The CDR3 loop reads CASRQTGVTYEQYF. CDR3 nucleotide sequence: TGTGCCAGCAGACAGACAGGGGTAACCTACGAGCAGTACTTC.

This clonotype was seen only a few times. The chain couples TRBV20-1 to TRBJ1-6; 7 nucleotides match TRBD1. The CDR3 length is 14 residues. J was trimmed by 10 bases and V by 6 bases; bases with no gene match: 12. CDR1 and CDR2 (germline): DFQATT, SNEGSKA (reference sequence). The CDR3 DNA sequence: TGCAGTGCACGCAGCGGATCAGGGGGATCACCCCTCCACTTT. It yields the protein CSARSGSGGSPLHF.

In this sample, this clonotype turned up a few times. J is TRBJ2-5 and V is TRBV5-5; 10 bases line up with TRBD2. Germline CDR1 SGHKS, CDR2 YYEKEE (reference sequence). V was clipped by 4 bases and J by 4 bases; unmatched bases: 7. CDR3 length: 15 residues. DNA of the CDR3: TGTGCCAGCAGCGGAATAGCGGGAGGAGTAGAGACCCAGTACTTC. Translated, it gives CASSGIAGGVETQYF.

This clonotype was seen a handful of times. The genes are TRBV27 and TRBJ1-1; D is perhaps TRBD1 (6 bases). The germline V and J ends were trimmed by 5 bases and 2 bases, with 18 bases remaining between them. Germline V gene data show CDR1 as MNHEY and CDR2 as SMNVEV (reference sequence). The CDR3 length is 16 residues. The CDR3 bases are TGTGCCAGCAGTCCCTCGACCGGGACAAGAAACACTGAAGCTTTCTTT. Translation gives CASSPSTGTRNTEAFF.

The rearrangement joins TRBV2 to TRBJ2-1; 7 nucleotides agree with TRBD2. The length of the CDR3 is 16 residues. In germline, CDR1 is SNHLY, CDR2 FYNNEI. Trimming took 4 bases from V and 3 from J; bases not matched to a gene: 9. Written as DNA, the CDR3 is TGTGCCAGCAGTGGGTCAGGACTAGGGAGCTACAATGAGCAGTTCTTC. Translated, it gives CASSGSGLGSYNEQFF.

Comment on this clonotype: An end of the junction does not agree with germline; a read error may underlie this. V gene TRBV10-3 combines with J gene TRBJ2-3, with TRBD2 matching over 7 bases. Germline V gene sequence: CDR1 ENHRY, CDR2 SYGVKD. This CDR3 spans 16 amino acids. In nucleotides, the CDR3 is TGTGCTATCAGTGAAGGAACGGGAGGTTCCACAGATACGCAGTATTTT. Its protein is CAISEGTGGSTDTQYF.

Turning to this clonotype: One base separates it from a far larger clone, so it is likely a read error. Here the CDR3 omits its conserved ending phenylalanine or tryptophan, so a read error is the likely source. The rearrangement links TRBV7-2 to TRBJ1-1; D gene ambiguous. There are 13 residues in the CDR3. The germline V and J ends were trimmed by 1 base and 1 base, with 4 bases remaining between them. Germline CDR1 reads SGHTA; CDR2 reads FQGNSA. In DNA form, the CDR3 reads TGTGCCAGCAGCTTAGAAGGGAACACTGAAGCTTTCCTT. Residues: CASSLEGNTEAFL.

In its sample, this clonotype was seen a few times. This rearrangement joins TRBV29-1 to TRBJ1-5; D uncertain. The V gene's germline CDR1 is SQVTM and CDR2 ANQGSEA. There are 13 residues in the CDR3. The V gene lost 4 bases and the J gene lost 4 bases, with 11 bases spanning the gap. The CDR3, as DNA: TGCAGCGTTGGTCAGAGTCAAAATCAGCCCCAGCATTTT. This encodes CSVGQSQNQPQHF.

This clonotype showed up just a few times. The chain has TRBV7-8 and TRBJ2-1; TRBD2 might be the D (6 bases). Germline V gives CDR1 SGHVS, CDR2 FQNEAQ. This CDR3 comprises 15 residues. The V end lost 5 bases, the J end lost 6 bases, and 17 bases lay between the germline ends. CDR3 coding DNA: TGTGCCAGCAGCCAAACTCAAACCGGGAGCAATGAGCAGTTCTTC. This translates into CASSQTQTGSNEQFF. Together with reference TRBV7-8 and TRBJ2-1, the CDR3 gives the full variable domain: GAGVSQSPRYKVAKRGQDVALRCDPISGHVSLFWYQQALGQGPEFLTYFQNEAQLDKSGLPSDRFFAERPEGSVSTLKIQRTQQEDSAVYLCASSQTQTGSNEQFFGPGTRLTVL.

This clonotype was counted only a few times. This chain links TRBV6-1 with TRBJ2-1; the match to TRBD2 covers 8 bases. This CDR3 has 18 amino acids. V shed 6 bases and J 3 bases; nucleotides not matched to a gene: 16. Germline V lookup: CDR1 MNHNS, CDR2 SASEGT. This CDR3 reads CASRGLDGGSTFYNEQFF. The CDR3 DNA sequence: TGTGCCAGCAGGGGACTAGACGGGGGATCCACCTTCTACAATGAGCAGTTCTTC.

This clonotype was observed at least ten times. V gene TRBV5-5 combines with J gene TRBJ1-6; 9 bases map to TRBD1. V lost 3 bases to trimming and J lost 7 bases; unmatched junction nucleotides: 5. The CDR3 extends over 15 amino acids. Germline loops: CDR1 SGHKS, CDR2 YYEKEE (reference sequence). Here the CDR3 DNA reads TGTGCCAGCAGCTGGGGGACAGGGCCAAATTCACCCCTCCACTTT. Residues: CASSWGTGPNSPLHF. Full variable domain (missing parts from reference TRBV5-5 and TRBJ1-6): DAGVTQSPTHLIKTRGQQVTLRCSPISGHKSVSWYQQVLGQGPQFIFQYYEKEERGRGNFPDRFSARQFPNYSSELNVNALLLGDSALYLCASSWGTGPNSPLHFGNGTRLTVT.

The CDR3 nucleotides read TGCAGTGCTAGAGACACGGGCCTTACCTTTAGCAATCAGCCCCAGCATTTT. This sequence encodes CSARDTGLTFSNQPQHF. V is TRBV20-1 and J is TRBJ1-5; D unresolved. The CDR3 has 17 residues. Trimming left V 0 bases short and J 0 bases short, with 15 bases between. Per germline, CDR1 DFQATT and CDR2 SNEGSKA (reference sequence).

The chain recombines TRBV10-3 with TRBJ1-5, with D maybe TRBD1 (6 bases). This CDR3 comprises 14 residues. V was cut by 2 bases and J by 5 bases, with 10 bases left in between. Germline CDR1 is ENHRY and CDR2 is SYGVKD. This CDR3 reads CAISELRGDQPQHF. CDR3 nucleotides: TGTGCCATCAGTGAGCTAAGGGGGGATCAGCCCCAGCATTTT.

This clonotype was found a few times. The chain carries TRBV15 and TRBJ2-1, with a weak D call TRBD1 (5 bases). CDR3 size: 15 residues. CDR1 is LNHNV and CDR2 is YYDKDF in the germline V gene (reference sequence). V lost 4 bases to trimming and J lost 3 bases, with 13 bases between them. CDR3 nucleotides: TGTGCCACCAGCACCCCGGTCAGGGACTACAATGAGCAGTTCTTC. It codes for CATSTPVRDYNEQFF.